This is a list of T cell receptor beta chains from one sample in a study of blood T cells in healthy people across ages. TCRdb passed the 5' RACE reads through MiXCR, listing each CDR3 protein once. The sample lists approximately 2,000,000 distinct CDR3 sequences, 30% to 40% occurring once. The sample taken for sequencing was blood. These receptors came from a human donor in good health. CDR3s include the opening cysteine and the closing phenylalanine or tryptophan. The D gene is left open where the match is weak. Expanded clones are given a class, and other clones once, few, many or no size at all.

TRBV15	TRBD1	few	TRBJ2-7	TGTGCCACCAGCAGAGTTCCCTCGGGACAGCACTCCTACGAGCAGTACTTC	CATSRVPSGQHSYEQYF
TRBV7-8	TRBD2	few	TRBJ2-5	TGTGCCAGCAGCCCCGCCGGGACTAACGGGCAGTACTTC	CASSPAGTNGQYF
TRBV6-6	NA	few	TRBJ2-1	TGTGCCAGCAGTTACTCGGCTAGTGTGAATGAGCAGTTCTTC	CASSYSASVNEQFF
TRBV4-2	NA	NA	TRBJ2-7	TGTGCCAGCAGCCCTCAGGTGGTGAACATCTTCTACGAGCAGTACTTC	CASSPQVVNIFYEQYF
TRBV10-3	TRBD1	NA	TRBJ2-2	TGTGCCATCAGACCGGGACAGGGGGCCGGGGAGCTGTTTTTT	CAIRPGQGAGELFF
TRBV7-2	NA	few	TRBJ2-7	TGTGCCAGCAGCTTAGCGCCGGCGGACACCTACGAGCAGTACTTC	CASSLAPADTYEQYF
TRBV5-1	NA	few	TRBJ1-1	TGCGCCAGCAGCTTGGGGCGTACCGGGACGACGAACACTGAAGCTTTCTTT	CASSLGRTGTTNTEAFF
TRBV7-8	TRBD2	NA	TRBJ2-3	TGTGCCAGCAGCCCTCATAGCGGGGGTTGGGATACGCAGTATTTT	CASSPHSGGWDTQYF
TRBV7-9	NA	NA	TRBJ1-1	TGTGCCAGCAGCCCTAGATCGGAGGGAGGCATGAACACTGAAGCTTTCTTT	CASSPRSEGGMNTEAFF
TRBV4-1	TRBD1	NA	TRBJ2-1	TGCGCCAGCAGCCAAGGCAAAGGCGGGACAGGGTTCAATGAGCAGTTCTTC	CASSQGKGGTGFNEQFF
TRBV7-3	TRBD1	NA	TRBJ2-7	TGTGCCAGCAGCGTTGTCACAGGGGGCGTTGTGGCCGAGCAGTACTTC	CASSVVTGGVVAEQYF
TRBV20-1	NA	NA	TRBJ2-7	TGCAGTGCCACGGCCACAGGGAATCTCTACGAGCAGTACTTC	CSATATGNLYEQYF
TRBV4-3	TRBD1	many	TRBJ2-7	TGCGCCAGCAGCCAAACAGCCGGACAGGGGGGTTCCGAGCAGTACTTC	CASSQTAGQGGSEQYF
TRBV7-2	NA	NA	TRBJ2-3	TGTGCCAGCAGCCCCGCCAGCCAGGAAAATCAGCCCCAGTATTTT	CASSPASQENQPQYF
TRBV7-2	NA	NA	TRBJ1-2	TGTGCCAGCAGCCGCCCGGGGGAACCCTATGGCTACACCTTC	CASSRPGEPYGYTF
TRBV29-1	NA	few	TRBJ2-7	TGCAGCGTTGAAGTTGCTCAGGGGAGAGAATACGAGCAGTACTTC	CSVEVAQGREYEQYF
TRBV7-8	TRBD2	few	TRBJ2-7	TGTGCCAGCAGCTTAGCGTGGACTAGCCAGACCTACGAGCAGTACTTC	CASSLAWTSQTYEQYF
TRBV24-1	TRBD1	few	TRBJ2-5	TGTGCCACCAGTGACCCCACAGGGGGACGACAAGAGACCCAGTACTTC	CATSDPTGGRQETQYF